The present entry profiles one TCR beta chain with its context. The antigen is unknown. This entry comes from a study of OX40 agonist ivuxolimab in advanced cancers. In the study overall: Six ivuxolimab dose levels, 0.01 to 10 mg/kg, were given intravenously every 2 weeks. Participants could have had prior anti-PD-1, anti-PD-L1 or anti-CTLA-4 therapy, and more than 35% had some. General study points: Expanded clones belonging to CD8+ T cells outnumbered, on average, those of CD4+.

Assay used: immunoSEQ multiplex PCR; TCRdb lists only in-frame clones, some missing. The repertoire holds approximately 26,000 clones, with around four fifths as singletons. The source was CD4+ or CD8+ T cells sorted from blood, collected in a trial of the OX40 agonist ivuxolimab. This receptor was identified in an adult with an advanced solid tumor such as melanoma, head and neck, liver or kidney cancer.

The DNA for the CDR3 is TGTGCCAGCAGCCCTTTATGGACAGGGGTCCAAGAGACCCAGTACTTC. It yields the protein CASSPLWTGVQETQYF. This chain joins TRBV5-4 and TRBJ2-5; 9 bases are shared with TRBD1. CDR1 SGHNT and CDR2 YYREEE come from the germline V gene (reference sequence). V lost 4 bases and J lost 1; bases outside the gene matches: 8. The CDR3 has 16 residues.